The rows below give T cell receptor beta chains drawn from one sample of a study of blood T cell repertoires in COVID-19. TCRdb's copy holds only in-frame clones and misses some; the assay was immunoSEQ multiplex PCR. The sample has about 170,000 clones; 84% are singletons. The source material was peripheral blood. The receptors shown here come from a man in his sixties or seventies with active or convalescent COVID-19. CDR3s include the opening cysteine and the closing phenylalanine or tryptophan. The D gene is left open where the match is weak. Clone size, where shown, is once, few, many, or a class for clones that have expanded.

d_gene: NA
v_gene: TRBV18
abundance: few
j_gene: TRBJ1-2
CDR3nt: TGTGCCAGCTCACCGATCTCCACAGAGAACTATGGCTACACCTTC
CDR3aa: CASSPISTENYGYTF

d_gene: TRBD2
v_gene: TRBV5-6
abundance: NA
j_gene: TRBJ2-5
CDR3nt: TGTGCCAGCAGCTTGGTAGCGGGGGGCCGGGAGACCCAGTACTTC
CDR3aa: CASSLVAGGRETQYF

d_gene: TRBD1
v_gene: TRBV5-4
abundance: once
j_gene: TRBJ1-1
CDR3nt: TGTGCCAGCAGCCTACAACAGGGGATGGGCACTGAAGCTTTCTTT
CDR3aa: CASSLQQGMGTEAFF

d_gene: NA
v_gene: TRBV24-1
abundance: NA
j_gene: TRBJ2-5
CDR3nt: TGTGCCACCAGGCCCAGCGGAGCCGGGGAGACCCAGTACTTC
CDR3aa: CATRPSGAGETQYF

d_gene: TRBD1
v_gene: TRBV7-9
abundance: NA
j_gene: TRBJ1-6
CDR3nt: TGTGCCAGCAGCTTAGTTGGACAGGGGAATTCACCCCTCCACTTT
CDR3aa: CASSLVGQGNSPLHF

d_gene: TRBD2
v_gene: TRBV19
abundance: once
j_gene: TRBJ2-3
CDR3nt: TGTGCCAGTAGGCTAGCGGGGGTAACAGATACGCAGTATTTT
CDR3aa: CASRLAGVTDTQYF

d_gene: NA
v_gene: TRBV10-3
abundance: NA
j_gene: TRBJ2-1
CDR3nt: TGTGCCATCAGAGCCGGGGATACCAATGAGCAGTTCTTC
CDR3aa: CAIRAGDTNEQFF

d_gene: NA
v_gene: TRBV11-2
abundance: NA
j_gene: TRBJ1-1
CDR3nt: TGTGCCAGCAGCCCCACCCGGTCAGGGGACACTGAAGCTTTCTTT
CDR3aa: CASSPTRSGDTEAFF

d_gene: NA
v_gene: TRBV5-1
abundance: NA
j_gene: TRBJ2-2
CDR3nt: TGCGCCAGCAGCTCTTATGACACCGGGGAGCTGTTTTTT
CDR3aa: CASSSYDTGELFF

d_gene: NA
v_gene: TRBV18
abundance: NA
j_gene: TRBJ2-7
CDR3nt: TGTGCCAGCTCACCCCCCAGCTCCTACGAGCAGTACTTC
CDR3aa: CASSPPSSYEQYF

d_gene: NA
v_gene: TRBV6-5
abundance: NA
j_gene: TRBJ2-1
CDR3nt: TGTGCCAGCGGGGCACGGAGCTCCTACAATGAGCAGTTCTTC
CDR3aa: CASGARSSYNEQFF

d_gene: NA
v_gene: TRBV28
abundance: NA
j_gene: TRBJ1-1
CDR3nt: TGTGCCAGCAGTTCGACTGTACGGATACAATCCGAAGCTTTCTTT
CDR3aa: CASSSTVRIQSEAFF

d_gene: TRBD1
v_gene: TRBV7-9
abundance: NA
j_gene: TRBJ1-4
CDR3nt: TGTGCCAGCAGCTTTGGACAGGGTGAAGAAAAACTGTTTTTT
CDR3aa: CASSFGQGEEKLFF